The 32 T cell receptor beta chains below come from one sample, sequenced in a study of patients and donors after allogeneic stem cell transplantation. Via MiXCR, TCRdb re-called the RT-PCR reads, giving one row per CDR3 protein. The sample has approximately 220,000 distinct CDR3 sequences, about 38% seen once. Material: blood, either unsorted or a sorted T cell fraction (not recorded which). The source of these receptors is a human donor who was either an allogeneic HSCT recipient or a stem cell or donor lymphocyte infusion donor (not recorded which). It is not recorded whose cells these are; they may come from a transplant donor.

This clonotype has ten or more counts. V and J are TRBV12-3 or TRBV12-4 and TRBJ1-2, with D possibly TRBD1 on 5 matching bases. The CDR3 is 13 amino acids. Trimming stripped 1 base from V and 4 bases from J, with 7 bases between. The CDR3 nucleotides read TGTGCCAGCAGTTTAGGACAGCTCTATGGCTACACCTTC. Its translation: CASSLGQLYGYTF.

The CDR3 DNA is TGTGCCAGCAGTAATCAGGGACTGTGGAATCAGCCCCAGCATTTT. Its protein is CASSNQGLWNQPQHF. The V and J genes are TRBV6-2 or TRBV6-3 and TRBJ1-5; a possible D gene is TRBD1 (5 bases). The germline V and J ends were trimmed by 5 bases and 4 bases, with 15 bases remaining between them. CDR3 length equals 15 residues. Germline V gene sequence: CDR1 MNHEY, CDR2 SVGEGT.

This clonotype was seen a handful of times. The chain combines TRBV11-2 with TRBJ1-2; D remains ambiguous. V lost 5 bases and J 2 bases, leaving 18 bases between the germline ends. The V gene's germline CDR1 is SGHAT and CDR2 FQNNGV. The CDR3 loop spans 16 amino acids. For the CDR3, the DNA is TGTGCCAGCAGCCTAGGAATCGGGCACCGAAACTATGGCTACACCTTC. Translated: CASSLGIGHRNYGYTF.

The sample holds a few counts of this clonotype. This chain links TRBV10-3 with TRBJ1-3, with D possibly matching TRBD1 (5 bases). The germline CDR1 and CDR2 sequences are ENHRY and SYGVKD. CDR3 length: 15 amino acids. V lost 2 bases and J lost 4, with 12 bases in between. CDR3 nucleotides: TGTGCCATCAGTGAGGCGCCCAGGGAAGGAAACACCATATATTTT. Its translation is CAISEAPREGNTIYF.

The V call is TRBV27, the J call TRBJ1-6, with D perhaps TRBD1 (6 bases). The CDR3 has 13 residues. The ends were cut back, 4 bases at V and 10 bases at J, with 11 bases in the middle. Germline CDR1 MNHEY, CDR2 SMNVEV (reference sequence). In DNA, the CDR3 is TGTGCCAGCAGTTGGCCAGGGGTCTCACCCCTCCACTTT. As protein: CASSWPGVSPLHF.

The CDR3 DNA is TGTGCCAGCAGTTTAAGAGGGGTAACTGAAGCTTTCTTT. Translation gives CASSLRGVTEAFF. The rearrangement joins TRBV27 to TRBJ1-1; D may be TRBD1 (5 bases). The CDR3 contains 13 residues. Trimming shortened V by 2 bases and J by 5 bases, and 9 bases separated the two germline ends. Germline loops: CDR1 MNHEY, CDR2 SMNVEV (reference sequence).

The chain carries TRBV6-5 and TRBJ1-1; D perhaps matches TRBD1 (6 bases). Deletions cut 5 bases from V and 2 bases from J, with 15 bases between. This CDR3 has 15 residues. The germline V gene has CDR1 MNHEY and CDR2 SVGAGI. CDR3 amino acids: CASSAPYRENTEAFF. The CDR3, as DNA: TGTGCCAGCAGTGCCCCTTACAGGGAAAACACTGAAGCTTTCTTT.

The chain joins TRBV4-3 to TRBJ2-7; D uncertain. The V gene lost 0 bases and the J gene lost 1 base, with 13 bases spanning the gap. Germline loops: CDR1 LGHNA, CDR2 YSLEER. CDR3 length: 16 amino acids. CDR3 DNA sequence: TGCGCCAGCAGCCAAGATCGGGCAGCTAGATCCTACGAGCAGTACTTC. The encoded protein is CASSQDRAARSYEQYF.

The chain combines TRBV20-1 with TRBJ2-3; TRBD1 might be the D (6 bases). Germline V CDR1 and CDR2: DFQATT, SNEGSKA (reference sequence). The V end was cut by 1 base, the J end by 11 bases, with 19 bases between. There are 14 residues in the CDR3. This CDR3 is CSARGSRDNTLQYF. The CDR3 nucleotides read TGCAGTGCTAGAGGATCCCGGGACAACACTTTGCAGTATTTT.

V usage is TRBV5-4 and J usage is TRBJ2-1; no clear D. Trimming took 1 base from V and 6 from J, leaving 5 bases between them. The CDR3 is 12 residues long. CDR1 is SGHNT, CDR2 YYREEE, per germline (reference sequence). The CDR3 loop is CASSLKFNEQFF. The CDR3 DNA follows: TGTGCCAGCAGCTTGAAGTTCAATGAGCAGTTCTTC.

This chain connects TRBV2 to TRBJ1-5; weak D call: TRBD1 (5 bases). The CDR3 runs 15 residues. V gave up 3 bases and J gave up 12 bases, with 21 bases separating them. Germline loops: CDR1 SNHLY, CDR2 FYNNEI. In nucleotides, the CDR3 is TGTGCCAGCAGTGAGGGGGTATACAGCAATCAGTTCCAGCATTTT. This codes for CASSEGVYSNQFQHF.

The V and J genes are TRBV18 and TRBJ2-7, with 12 bases fitting TRBD1. Per the germline V gene, CDR1 is KGHSH and CDR2 is LQKENI. V trimming: 5 bases; J trimming: 4 bases; junction bases outside the gene matches: 3. CDR3 length: 14 amino acids. The CDR3 DNA is TGTGCCAGCTCAGGGACAGGGGGCCGTTACGAGCAGTACTTC. Amino acids: CASSGTGGRYEQYF.

The genes are TRBV12-3 or TRBV12-4 and TRBJ2-5; maybe TRBD1 (6 bases). This CDR3 comprises 14 residues. The V gene lost 6 bases and the J gene lost 2 bases, with 13 bases spanning the gap. In nucleotides, the CDR3 is TGTGCCAGCAGCCCCGGACAGCATCAAGAGACCCAGTACTTC. Protein product: CASSPGQHQETQYF.

This clonotype has a count of ten or more. This sequence joins TRBV5-1 and TRBJ2-2, with TRBD2 identical over 11 bases. Trimming at V came to 1 base and at J to 4 bases, leaving 6 bases not matched to a gene. The CDR3 has 17 amino acids. Germline lookup yields CDR1 SGHRS and CDR2 YFSETQ. For the CDR3, the DNA is TGCGCCAGCAGCTTGAAGCTAGCGGGGGGAAGCACCGGGGAGCTGTTTTTT. Its translation is CASSLKLAGGSTGELFF.

The chain has TRBV3-1 and TRBJ1-4; no definite D call. The V end lost 2 bases, the J end lost 3 bases, and 13 bases lay between the germline ends. This CDR3 is 16 amino acids long. Germline V gene lookup returns CDR1 LGHDT and CDR2 YNNKEL (reference sequence). The CDR3 protein is CASSQNVPVANEKLFF. CDR3 DNA: TGTGCCAGCAGCCAAAATGTTCCGGTTGCTAATGAAAAACTGTTTTTT.

The CDR3 DNA reads as TGCAGCGCCGCCGGGACCCCCGATTTTGGCTACACCTTC. Residues: CSAAGTPDFGYTF. This sequence joins TRBV29-1 and TRBJ1-2, with D tentatively TRBD1 (5 bases). This CDR3 region has 13 residues. Trimming took off 7 bases at V and 7 bases at J, with 19 bases between the two ends. The V gene's germline CDR1 is SQVTM and CDR2 ANQGSEA.

The rearrangement uses TRBV10-3 and TRBJ2-5; 9 bases are shared with TRBD1. The CDR3 consists of 18 residues. Germline trimming cut 6 bases from V and 2 bases from J; bases unmatched to any gene: 16. CDR1 is ENHRY and CDR2 is SYGVKD in the germline V gene. CDR3 in DNA: TGTGCCATCAGCGGGGACAGGGAGGAACATGCTCGACAAGAGACCCAGTACTTC. It yields the protein CAISGDREEHARQETQYF.

This clonotype was detected a few times. The chain has TRBV5-1 and TRBJ1-2, with TRBD1 matching 7 bases. CDR1 and CDR2 (germline): SGHRS, YFSETQ. Trimming took 3 bases from V and 4 from J; bases not matched to a gene: 9. The CDR3 consists of 15 residues. CDR3 region: CASSSGQFSGYGYTF. The CDR3 DNA reads TGCGCCAGCAGCTCGGGACAGTTCTCGGGCTATGGCTACACCTTC.

The count of this clonotype is one. The rearrangement uses TRBV20-1 and TRBJ2-6; 11 bases line up with TRBD1. The length of the CDR3 is 18 residues. The germline V gene encodes CDR1 DFQATT and CDR2 SNEGSKA (reference sequence). The V gene end was trimmed by 0 bases and the J gene end by 2 bases; junction bases not matched to a gene: 6. CDR3 protein: CSARDGTGGPPGANVLTF. CDR3 nucleotides: TGCAGTGCTAGAGATGGGACAGGGGGTCCCCCTGGGGCCAACGTCCTGACTTTC.

This clonotype has only a few counts. The chain is built from TRBV4-2 and TRBJ2-1, with TRBD2 matching over 8 bases. The CDR3 consists of 16 residues. Germline CDR1 is LGHNA and CDR2 is YNFKEQ. After removal of 2 bases from V and 0 bases from J, the junction contained 3 bases not matched to a gene. The CDR3 region has the DNA TGTGCCAGCAGCCAAATAGCGGGGAGCTCCTACAATGAGCAGTTCTTC. Translated, it gives CASSQIAGSSYNEQFF.

The chain employs TRBV4-2 and TRBJ2-1, with D perhaps matching TRBD1 (6 bases). CDR3 length: 16 residues. V lost 3 bases to trimming and J lost 2 bases, with 14 bases between them. Germline CDR1 reads LGHNA; CDR2 reads YNFKEQ. CDR3 bases: TGTGCCAGCAGCCATCGAGACAGGAGCACCTACAATGAGCAGTTCTTC. As protein: CASSHRDRSTYNEQFF.

This clonotype was seen a handful of times. This chain links TRBV3-1 with TRBJ1-6; 9 bases fit TRBD1. V lost 4 bases, J lost 10 bases, and 11 bases stayed unmatched. The CDR3 loop spans 16 amino acids. Germline V gives CDR1 LGHDT, CDR2 YNNKEL (reference sequence). The CDR3 sequence: CASSPGTGKERSPLHF. The CDR3 region has the DNA TGTGCCAGCAGCCCCGGGACAGGGAAAGAGCGATCACCCCTCCACTTT.

The chain combines TRBV20-1 with TRBJ1-5, with D perhaps matching TRBD1 (6 bases). V lost 3 bases and J 0 bases, leaving 18 bases between the germline ends. Per the germline V gene, CDR1 is DFQATT and CDR2 is SNEGSKA (reference sequence). The CDR3 sequence is 17 residues long. CDR3 bases: TGCAGTGCTAGGCGAGCACCGGGACACCCTAGCAATCAGCCCCAGCATTTT. It yields the protein CSARRAPGHPSNQPQHF.

This clonotype was found a few times. V and J are TRBV5-6 and TRBJ1-5; a weak D match, TRBD1 (6 bases). Germline V lookup: CDR1 SGHDT, CDR2 YYEEEE. V lost 3 bases to trimming and J lost 0 bases, with 10 bases between them. This CDR3 comprises 15 residues. CDR3: CASSSYRVSNQPQHF. The CDR3 nucleotides read TGTGCCAGCAGCTCTTACAGGGTTAGCAATCAGCCCCAGCATTTT. Drawing the rest from reference TRBV5-6 and TRBJ1-5, the complete variable domain is DAGVTQSPTHLIKTRGQQVTLRCSPKSGHDTVSWYQQALGQGPQFIFQYYEEEERQRGNFPDRFSGHQFPNYSSELNVNALLLGDSALYLCASSSYRVSNQPQHFGDGTRLSIL.

V and J are TRBV5-1 and TRBJ2-2; no firm D call. The CDR3 is made up of 14 amino acids. CDR1 and CDR2 from the germline V gene are SGHRS and YFSETQ. The ends were cut back, 4 bases at V and 3 bases at J, with 10 bases in the middle. CDR3 region: CASSPLQYTGELFF. The DNA of the CDR3 is TGCGCCAGCAGCCCGTTACAGTACACCGGGGAGCTGTTTTTT.

The chain has TRBV12-3 or TRBV12-4 and TRBJ1-1, with D perhaps TRBD1 (6 bases). This CDR3 has 14 amino acids. V dropped 5 bases and J dropped 3 bases, with 13 bases sitting between them. In nucleotides, the CDR3 is TGTGCCAGCAGTCCAGGGGTCTTGGACACTGAAGCTTTCTTT. It is translated as CASSPGVLDTEAFF.

This clonotype showed up just a few times. The chain carries TRBV11-2 and TRBJ1-6; no clear D gene. The ends were cut back, 2 bases at V and 1 base at J, with 18 bases in the middle. The CDR3 has 19 residues. Germline V CDR1 and CDR2: SGHAT, FQNNGV. CDR3 DNA: TGTGCCAGCAGCTTACGTAGTTCTCGGGTCCCATCCTATAATTCACCCCTCCACTTT. It yields the protein CASSLRSSRVPSYNSPLHF.

This clonotype has only a few counts. The chain carries TRBV25-1 and TRBJ2-5; maybe TRBD2 (7 bases). The germline CDR1 and CDR2 sequences are MGHDK and SYGVNS. This CDR3 is built from 14 residues. Trimming removed 5 bases at V and 5 bases at J, with 15 bases between. CDR3 DNA: TGTGCCAGCAGTAGGGGGGGGCAGATCGAGACCCAGTACTTC. It encodes CASSRGGQIETQYF.

This clonotype was seen a handful of times. This chain connects TRBV12-3 or TRBV12-4 to TRBJ1-3; D is ambiguous. V was trimmed by 4 bases and J by 1 base, leaving 5 bases between them. The length of the CDR3 is 13 residues. In DNA, the CDR3 is TGTGCCAGCAGTTCCCTTTCTGGAAACACCATATATTTT. Protein sequence: CASSSLSGNTIYF.

The chain joins TRBV28 to TRBJ2-5; the D is unclear. This CDR3 has 12 residues. V lost 3 bases to trimming and J lost 5 bases, with 7 bases between them. Germline loops: CDR1 MDHEN, CDR2 SYDVKM. In DNA form, the CDR3 reads TGTGCCAGCAGTTTTTTGGGGGAGACCCAGTACTTC. The encoded protein is CASSFLGETQYF.

The chain employs TRBV6-5 and TRBJ2-7, with a weak D call TRBD1 (5 bases). The germline V gene encodes CDR1 MNHEY and CDR2 SVGAGI. The length of the CDR3 is 14 residues. Trimming shortened V by 6 bases and J by 3 bases, and 15 bases separated the two germline ends. CDR3: CASRKQDRIYEQYF. CDR3 coding DNA: TGTGCCAGCAGGAAACAGGATAGAATCTACGAGCAGTACTTC.

This clonotype occurred a few times. The V gene is TRBV21-1, the J gene TRBJ2-4; no DNA check was done on the table's D call, TRBD1. TRBV21-1 is a recognized pseudogene. The CDR3 contains 11 residues. DNA for the CDR3: TGTGCCAGCAGCAGATGCCCTGGCCAGTACTTC. Translated, it gives CASSRCPGQYF.